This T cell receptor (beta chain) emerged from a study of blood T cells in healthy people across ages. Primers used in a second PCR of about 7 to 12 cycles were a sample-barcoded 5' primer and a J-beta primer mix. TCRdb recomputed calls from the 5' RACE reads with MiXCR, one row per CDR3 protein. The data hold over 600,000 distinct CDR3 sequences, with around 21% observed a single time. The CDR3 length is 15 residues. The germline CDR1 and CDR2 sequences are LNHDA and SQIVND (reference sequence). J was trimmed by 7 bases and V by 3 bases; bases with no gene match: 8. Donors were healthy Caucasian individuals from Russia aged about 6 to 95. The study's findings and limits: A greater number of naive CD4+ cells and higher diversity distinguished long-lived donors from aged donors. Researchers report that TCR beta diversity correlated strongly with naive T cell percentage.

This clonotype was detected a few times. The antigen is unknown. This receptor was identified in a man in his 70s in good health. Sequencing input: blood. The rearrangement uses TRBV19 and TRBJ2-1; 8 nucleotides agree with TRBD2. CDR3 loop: CASSMIGASGNEQFF. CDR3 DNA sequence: TGTGCCAGTAGTATGATTGGTGCTAGCGGGAATGAGCAGTTCTTC.